The rows below give T cell receptor beta chains drawn from one sample of a study of cytomegalovirus exposure and HLA in healthy donors. TCRdb's table, derived via immunoSEQ multiplex PCR, lists solely in-frame clones and lacks some. The sample holds 110,000 or so clones, 65% to 75% seen once. Material for sequencing was PBMCs. The source of these receptors is a middle-aged woman in good health and CMV-seropositive. Both conserved end residues are part of each CDR3. The order of the fields is V gene, clone size, J gene, D gene, CDR3 protein, CDR3 DNA. A D gene is named only where the DNA matches it firmly. Clone sizes are given selectively: once, few, many, or a class where the clone is expanded.

v_gene: TRBV19; abundance: -; j_gene: TRBJ1-2; d_gene: -; CDR3aa: CASSPTDTSGRGLGYTF; CDR3nt: TGTGCCAGTAGTCCTACGGACACGTCAGGCAGGGGTCTTGGCTACACCTTC
v_gene: TRBV5-1; abundance: -; j_gene: TRBJ2-7; d_gene: TRBD2; CDR3aa: CASSSGLAVYEQYF; CDR3nt: TGCGCCAGCAGCTCGGGACTAGCGGTATACGAGCAGTACTTC
v_gene: TRBV9; abundance: -; j_gene: TRBJ2-7; d_gene: -; CDR3aa: CASSVAVGGYEQYF; CDR3nt: TGTGCCAGCAGCGTAGCGGTCGGGGGTTACGAGCAGTACTTC
v_gene: TRBV15; abundance: -; j_gene: TRBJ2-2; d_gene: TRBD1; CDR3aa: CATRLEQGVRTGELFF; CDR3nt: TGTGCCACCAGGCTCGAACAGGGGGTGAGAACCGGGGAGCTGTTTTTT
v_gene: TRBV13; abundance: -; j_gene: TRBJ1-1; d_gene: -; CDR3aa: CASSRLVGARNTEAFF; CDR3nt: TGTGCCAGCAGTCGGTTAGTGGGGGCCAGGAACACTGAAGCTTTCTTT
v_gene: TRBV28; abundance: -; j_gene: TRBJ2-7; d_gene: TRBD2; CDR3aa: CASSPRETTSGFYEQYF; CDR3nt: TGTGCCAGCAGTCCCCGCGAGACGACTAGCGGGTTCTACGAGCAGTACTTC
v_gene: TRBV7-7; abundance: -; j_gene: TRBJ2-2; d_gene: -; CDR3aa: CASSLRREAYTGELFF; CDR3nt: TGTGCTAGCAGCTTACGAAGGGAGGCCTACACCGGGGAGCTGTTTTTT
v_gene: TRBV29-1; abundance: -; j_gene: TRBJ2-7; d_gene: TRBD2; CDR3aa: CSVRAGGDYEQYF; CDR3nt: TGCAGCGTGAGAGCGGGGGGCGACTACGAGCAGTATTTC
v_gene: TRBV2; abundance: -; j_gene: TRBJ2-7; d_gene: -; CDR3aa: CASSELAGKDEQYF; CDR3nt: TGTGCCAGCAGTGAATTGGCAGGGAAGGACGAGCAGTACTTC
v_gene: TRBV7-6; abundance: -; j_gene: TRBJ2-1; d_gene: -; CDR3aa: CASSLRKGPYNEQFF; CDR3nt: TGTGCCAGCAGCCTAAGAAAGGGGCCCTACAATGAGCAGTTCTTC
v_gene: TRBV5-4; abundance: -; j_gene: TRBJ2-7; d_gene: TRBD1; CDR3aa: CASRRDRGSYEQYF; CDR3nt: TGTGCCAGCCGCCGGGACAGGGGCTCCTACGAGCAGTACTTC
v_gene: TRBV7-8; abundance: -; j_gene: TRBJ2-3; d_gene: TRBD1; CDR3aa: CASSLRGPPSDTQYF; CDR3nt: TGTGCCAGCAGCCTAAGGGGGCCCCCGTCAGATACGCAGTATTTT
v_gene: TRBV7-6; abundance: once; j_gene: TRBJ1-5; d_gene: -; CDR3aa: CASSLARGIGQPQHF; CDR3nt: TGTGCCAGCAGCTTAGCGAGGGGGATCGGTCAGCCCCAGCATTTT
v_gene: TRBV9; abundance: -; j_gene: TRBJ1-2; d_gene: -; CDR3aa: CASSVGRGNYGYTF; CDR3nt: TGTGCCAGCAGCGTAGGAAGGGGAAACTATGGCTACACCTTC
v_gene: TRBV29-1; abundance: -; j_gene: TRBJ1-2; d_gene: -; CDR3aa: CSVRYAAGYTF; CDR3nt: TGCAGCGTTAGGTACGCGGCTGGCTACACCTTC
v_gene: TRBV19; abundance: -; j_gene: TRBJ2-7; d_gene: -; CDR3aa: CASSAQGRGYEQYF; CDR3nt: TGTGCCAGTAGTGCACAGGGTCGAGGCTACGAGCAGTACTTC
v_gene: TRBV10-3; abundance: once; j_gene: TRBJ2-1; d_gene: -; CDR3aa: CAITGGYNEQFF; CDR3nt: TGTGCCATCACGGGTGGGTACAATGAGCAGTTCTTC
v_gene: TRBV4-1; abundance: -; j_gene: TRBJ1-3; d_gene: -; CDR3aa: CASSQAGRERGPGNTIYF; CDR3nt: TGCGCCAGCAGCCAAGCAGGCCGAGAAAGGGGTCCTGGAAACACCATATATTTT
v_gene: TRBV5-1; abundance: -; j_gene: TRBJ1-2; d_gene: TRBD1; CDR3aa: CASSLGAALRGHGYTF; CDR3nt: TGCGCCAGCAGCTTGGGGGCCGCTTTGAGGGGGCATGGCTACACCTTC
v_gene: TRBV12-5; abundance: -; j_gene: TRBJ1-5; d_gene: -; CDR3aa: CASGLDQTVNQPQHF; CDR3nt: TGTGCTAGTGGTTTGGACCAGACAGTCAATCAGCCCCAGCATTTT
v_gene: TRBV6-5; abundance: -; j_gene: TRBJ1-1; d_gene: TRBD1; CDR3aa: CASSYSDRVREAFF; CDR3nt: TGTGCCAGCAGTTACTCGGACAGGGTGAGGGAAGCTTTCTTT
v_gene: TRBV6-1; abundance: -; j_gene: TRBJ1-1; d_gene: -; CDR3aa: CASVKFSGTEAFF; CDR3nt: TGTGCCAGCGTCAAGTTCTCCGGGACTGAAGCTTTCTTT
v_gene: TRBV6-6; abundance: -; j_gene: TRBJ2-5; d_gene: TRBD1; CDR3aa: CASSGDRQETQYF; CDR3nt: TGTGCCAGCAGTGGGGACAGGCAAGAGACCCAGTACTTC
v_gene: TRBV9; abundance: -; j_gene: TRBJ2-7; d_gene: -; CDR3aa: CASSPSGSPSYEQYF; CDR3nt: TGTGCCAGCAGCCCTTCGGGGAGCCCCTCCTACGAGCAGTACTTC
v_gene: TRBV6-6; abundance: once; j_gene: TRBJ1-2; d_gene: TRBD1; CDR3aa: CASNYFRDRGAGYTF; CDR3nt: TGTGCCAGCAATTACTTCCGGGACAGGGGTGCTGGCTACACCTTC
v_gene: TRBV11-2; abundance: -; j_gene: TRBJ1-2; d_gene: TRBD1; CDR3aa: CASSTPDRGRWGYGYTF; CDR3nt: TGTGCCAGCAGCACCCCAGACAGGGGTAGATGGGGCTATGGCTACACCTTC
v_gene: TRBV29-1; abundance: -; j_gene: TRBJ1-1; d_gene: -; CDR3aa: CSANREGVYGTEAFF; CDR3nt: TGCAGCGCCAACAGGGAGGGTGTGTATGGCACTGAAGCTTTCTTT
v_gene: TRBV4-2; abundance: -; j_gene: TRBJ2-4; d_gene: TRBD1; CDR3aa: CASSQGDRLAKNIQYF; CDR3nt: TGTGCCAGCAGCCAAGGGGACAGGCTAGCCAAAAACATTCAGTACTTC
v_gene: TRBV11-3; abundance: -; j_gene: TRBJ2-2; d_gene: TRBD2; CDR3aa: CASSLDELAGVGGELFF; CDR3nt: TGTGCCAGCAGCTTAGACGAATTGGCGGGAGTAGGCGGGGAGCTGTTTTTT
v_gene: TRBV5-4; abundance: few; j_gene: TRBJ1-1; d_gene: -; CDR3aa: CASTGRGNRAFF; CDR3nt: TGTGCCAGCACAGGCAGGGGAAATCGAGCTTTCTTT
v_gene: TRBV19; abundance: -; j_gene: TRBJ2-3; d_gene: TRBD2; CDR3aa: CASRTSGSVDTQYF; CDR3nt: TGTGCCAGTAGGACTAGCGGGAGTGTGGATACGCAGTATTTT
v_gene: TRBV4-3; abundance: -; j_gene: TRBJ1-2; d_gene: -; CDR3aa: CASSQEMTPGAGGYTF; CDR3nt: TGCGCCAGCAGCCAAGAAATGACCCCGGGTGCCGGTGGCTACACCTTC
v_gene: TRBV10-3; abundance: -; j_gene: TRBJ1-4; d_gene: -; CDR3aa: CAISQTVVNEKLFF; CDR3nt: TGTGCCATCAGCCAGACAGTTGTTAATGAAAAACTGTTTTTT
v_gene: TRBV6-6; abundance: -; j_gene: TRBJ2-2; d_gene: -; CDR3aa: CASRAGELFF; CDR3nt: TGTGCCAGCCGTGCCGGGGAGCTGTTTTTT
v_gene: TRBV5-4; abundance: -; j_gene: TRBJ1-3; d_gene: -; CDR3aa: CASSFGGGGSGNTIYF; CDR3nt: TGTGCCAGCAGCTTCGGAGGCGGGGGCTCTGGAAACACCATATATTTT
v_gene: TRBV6-5; abundance: -; j_gene: TRBJ2-1; d_gene: TRBD2; CDR3aa: CASSYGTSGRNEQFF; CDR3nt: TGTGCCAGCAGTTACGGGACTAGCGGGAGAAATGAGCAGTTCTTC
v_gene: TRBV6-5; abundance: -; j_gene: TRBJ1-2; d_gene: -; CDR3aa: CASRPGLEGDTF; CDR3nt: TGTGCCAGCAGACCGGGGCTGGAGGGCGACACCTTC
v_gene: TRBV7-9; abundance: once; j_gene: TRBJ1-2; d_gene: -; CDR3aa: CASSAGVSRAGYTF; CDR3nt: TGTGCCAGCAGCGCGGGGGTCTCCAGGGCTGGCTACACCTTC
v_gene: TRBV4-1; abundance: -; j_gene: TRBJ2-1; d_gene: -; CDR3aa: CASSPKEDSYNEQFF; CDR3nt: TGCGCCAGCAGCCCCAAGGAGGACTCCTACAATGAGCAGTTCTTC